The 22 T cell receptor beta chains in this list originate from one sample, sequenced in a study of blood T cell repertoires in COVID-19. Produced via immunoSEQ multiplex PCR; TCRdb's table is partial and in-frame only. The data contain about 200,000 clones, 84% of them singletons. Sample: peripheral blood. These receptors all stem from a woman in her sixties or seventies with active or convalescent COVID-19.

The chain has TRBV4-1 and TRBJ2-5, with D perhaps TRBD2 (6 bases). CDR1 is MGHRA, CDR2 YSYEKL, per germline. V was trimmed by 4 bases and J by 4 bases, leaving 10 bases between them. This CDR3 contains 13 residues. The CDR3 here is CASSRQGGETQYF. In DNA, the CDR3 is TGCGCCAGCAGCCGGCAGGGAGGAGAGACCCAGTACTTC.

The V call is TRBV5-1, the J call TRBJ2-3; 7 bases line up with TRBD2. The J segment lost 7 bases and the V segment lost 7 bases, leaving 18 bases of the junction unmatched. Germline CDR1 and CDR2: SGHRS and YFSETQ. The length of the CDR3 is 16 residues. CDR3 in amino acids: CASRSRAGGREHTQYF. CDR3 sequence (DNA): TGCGCCAGCCGATCTCGAGCGGGCGGGAGAGAGCATACGCAGTATTTT.

This chain connects TRBV19 to TRBJ1-1; D gene unclear. The CDR3 is 14 amino acids. Germline assignment: CDR1 LNHDA and CDR2 SQIVND (reference sequence). V was trimmed by 5 bases and J by 4 bases, leaving 14 bases between them. CDR3 residues: CASSPYGGSTEAFF. CDR3 nucleotide sequence: TGTGCCAGTAGTCCCTACGGCGGAAGCACTGAAGCTTTCTTT.

This rearrangement joins TRBV10-3 to TRBJ2-3, with D uncertain. V gave up 7 bases and J gave up 1 base, with 12 bases separating them. Germline-derived CDR1 and CDR2 are ENHRY and SYGVKD. CDR3 length equals 14 residues. The CDR3 DNA follows: TGTGCCATCATAAACTGCACTGGCACAGATACGCAGTATTTT. Its translation is CAIINCTGTDTQYF.

The V and J genes are TRBV28 and TRBJ1-5; D call uncertain. In germline, CDR1 is MDHEN, CDR2 SYDVKM. The germline V and J ends were trimmed by 10 bases and 0 bases, with 16 bases remaining between them. The CDR3 is 15 amino acids. The DNA of the CDR3 is TGTGCCATCGCTCCCCGACAAGTTAGCAATCAGCCCCAGCATTTT. Its translation: CAIAPRQVSNQPQHF.

J is TRBJ1-1 and V is TRBV18; the D is unclear. CDR3 length equals 13 residues. V lost 2 bases to trimming and J lost 1 base, with 5 bases between them. CDR1 and CDR2 (germline): KGHSH, LQKENI. CDR3 residues: CASSPNWNTEAFF. The CDR3 nucleotides are TGTGCCAGCTCACCAAACTGGAACACTGAAGCTTTCTTT.

This clone occurred once. The gene calls are TRBV18 and TRBJ1-1; D might be TRBD1 (6 bases). Germline V gene data show CDR1 as KGHSH and CDR2 as LQKENI. This CDR3 has 16 residues. Between the trimmed V and J ends, which lost 4 bases and 1 base, there was a span of 16 bases. The CDR3 sequence is CASSLLQGWENTEAFF. In nucleotides, the CDR3 is TGTGCCAGCTCACTCTTACAGGGTTGGGAGAACACTGAAGCTTTCTTT.

V and J are TRBV7-3 and TRBJ2-2, with TRBD1 as a possible D gene (6 bases). The CDR3 sequence is 14 residues long. Trimming stripped 6 bases from V and 6 bases from J, with 14 bases between. The germline V gene encodes CDR1 SGHTA and CDR2 FQGTGA. As DNA, the CDR3 is TGTGCCAGCAGGGCCGGACAGTCTCCCGGGGAGCTGTTTTTT. As protein: CASRAGQSPGELFF. Complete variable domain (other parts from reference TRBV7-3 and TRBJ2-2): GAGVSQTPSNKVTEKGKYVELRCDPISGHTALYWYRQSLGQGPEFLIYFQGTGAADDSGLPNDRFFAVRPEGSVSTLKIQRTERGDSAVYLCASRAGQSPGELFFGEGSRLTVL.

This chain connects TRBV18 to TRBJ1-2, with D perhaps matching TRBD1 (5 bases). Germline CDR1 and CDR2: KGHSH and LQKENI. Trimming left V 0 bases short and J 6 bases short, with 17 bases between. This CDR3 has 16 residues. The CDR3, as DNA: TGTGCCAGCTCACCACCGACAGTGAACAACATAAATGGCTACACCTTC. This sequence encodes CASSPPTVNNINGYTF.

This clone was detected only once. The chain couples TRBV2 to TRBJ1-6, with TRBD1 matching 7 bases. The CDR3 sequence is 15 residues long. With V trimmed by 8 bases and J by 0 bases, 4 bases remained unmatched. Germline loops: CDR1 SNHLY, CDR2 FYNNEI. Here the CDR3 reads CASYRGGSYNSPLHF. CDR3 in DNA: TGTGCCAGCTACAGGGGTGGCTCCTATAATTCACCCCTCCACTTT.

The sample holds many counts of this clone. The rearrangement uses TRBV9 and TRBJ2-1; TRBD2 agrees at 11 bases. V was pared by 0 bases and J by 12 bases, with 8 bases of the junction left unmatched. The CDR3 has 15 amino acids. Per the germline V gene, CDR1 is SGDLS and CDR2 is YYNGEE. The CDR3 DNA is TGTGCCAGCAGCGTAGATACTAGCGGGAGATTCACGCAGTTCTTC. Translated: CASSVDTSGRFTQFF.

The chain has TRBV30 and TRBJ1-4; D possibly corresponds to TRBD1 (5 bases). The germline V and J ends were trimmed by 3 bases and 0 bases, with 11 bases remaining between them. The length of the CDR3 is 15 residues. Germline-derived CDR1 and CDR2 are GTSNPN and SVGIG (reference sequence). The CDR3 loop is CAWRAGTSTNEKLFF. The CDR3 nucleotides read TGTGCCTGGAGAGCCGGGACTTCAACTAATGAAAAACTGTTTTTT. The whole variable domain, remainder taken from reference TRBV30 and TRBJ1-4, is SQTIHQWPATLVQPVGSPLSLECTVEGTSNPNLYWYRQAAGRGLQLLFYSVGIGQISSEVPQNLSASRPQDRQFILSSKKLLLSDSGFYLCAWRAGTSTNEKLFFGSGTQLSVL.

The rearrangement uses TRBV3-1 (or the pseudogene TRBV3-2) and TRBJ2-1; D is possibly TRBD2 (5 bases). The length of the CDR3 is 12 residues. In germline, CDR1 is LGHDT, CDR2 YNNKEL (reference sequence). V lost 4 bases and J 8 bases, leaving 9 bases between the germline ends. The CDR3: CASSRRLDEQFF. The CDR3 nucleotides are TGTGCCAGCAGCCGGAGGTTGGATGAGCAGTTCTTC.

This clone was counted a few times. This chain uses TRBV20-1 with TRBJ1-4, with D hard to call. V gave up 3 bases and J gave up 0 bases, with 17 bases separating them. The CDR3 runs 17 residues. Germline V gene sequence: CDR1 DFQATT, CDR2 SNEGSKA (reference sequence). This chain's CDR3 is CSASNRGSLTTNEKLFF. For the CDR3, the DNA is TGCAGTGCTAGTAATCGCGGCAGTTTAACAACTAATGAAAAACTGTTTTTT.

The J gene is TRBJ1-5, the V gene TRBV9, with 7 bases that match TRBD1. CDR1 SGDLS and CDR2 YYNGEE come from the germline V gene. CDR3 length: 14 amino acids. With 0 bases clipped from V and 6 bases from J, the junction kept 3 bases outside the gene matches. This CDR3 is CASSVGQGPQPQHF. CDR3 coding DNA: TGTGCCAGCAGCGTAGGACAGGGTCCTCAGCCCCAGCATTTT.

This chain joins TRBV6-5 and TRBJ1-3; 8 bases fit TRBD1. The CDR3 extends over 15 amino acids. Trimming cost V 6 bases and J 1 base; bases outside gene matches: 5. Germline lookup yields CDR1 MNHEY and CDR2 SVGAGI. Written as DNA, the CDR3 is TGTGCCAGCAGGCCCGACAGGGGATCTGGAAACACCATATATTTT. This encodes CASRPDRGSGNTIYF.

The table lists this clone with many counts. The chain carries TRBV6-5 and TRBJ1-1; 10 bases are a match to TRBD1. Unmatched junction bases numbered 7, after V lost 6 bases and J lost 3 bases. The CDR3 is 15 residues long. In germline, CDR1 is MNHEY, CDR2 SVGAGI. The CDR3 nucleotides are TGTGCCAGCAGGCCCTTAGGACAGGGGGACACTGAAGCTTTCTTT. Translating gives CASRPLGQGDTEAFF.

This chain connects TRBV5-6 to TRBJ1-2; 9 nucleotides match TRBD1. This CDR3 spans 15 amino acids. CDR1 SGHDT and CDR2 YYEEEE come from the germline V gene. V lost 4 bases and J lost 5; bases outside the gene matches: 9. This CDR3 reads CASSPTGQGLYGYTF. In DNA form, the CDR3 reads TGTGCCAGCAGCCCGACGGGACAGGGCCTTTATGGCTACACCTTC.

The rearrangement links TRBV14 to TRBJ1-2, with a tentative D call TRBD1 (5 bases). The germline gives CDR1 SGHDN, CDR2 FVKESK. There are 17 residues in the CDR3. Trimming removed 4 bases from V and 4 bases from J, with 22 bases in between. The CDR3 DNA follows: TGTGCCAGCAGCCCCCACCGCCGCGCCAGGGATGGCTATGGCTACACCTTC. It translates to CASSPHRRARDGYGYTF.

The chain joins TRBV10-2 to TRBJ2-3; TRBD2 agrees at 7 bases. The V gene end was trimmed by 4 bases and the J gene end by 6 bases; junction bases not matched to a gene: 7. The CDR3 has 14 amino acids. Germline V lookup: CDR1 WSHSY, CDR2 SAAADI. The CDR3 sequence is CASSGGGPGDTQYF. The CDR3 region has the DNA TGCGCCAGCAGTGGGGGGGGACCCGGGGATACGCAGTATTTT.

J is TRBJ2-4 and V is TRBV19; 7 nucleotides agree with TRBD2. The CDR3 runs to 16 residues. From germline, CDR1 is LNHDA and CDR2 SQIVND (reference sequence). The V gene end was trimmed by 1 base and the J gene end by 1 base; junction bases not matched to a gene: 4. CDR3 amino acids: CASSIGTRGAKNIQYF. Written as DNA, the CDR3 is TGTGCCAGTAGTATAGGGACTAGGGGTGCCAAAAACATTCAGTACTTC.

This sequence joins TRBV28 and TRBJ2-3; 16 bases match TRBD2. After removal of 6 bases from V and 2 bases from J, the junction contained 14 bases not matched to a gene. Germline lookup yields CDR1 MDHEN and CDR2 SYDVKM. The CDR3 spans 20 residues. The CDR3 sequence: CASRSHLGTSGRAATDTQYF. Written as DNA, the CDR3 is TGTGCCAGCAGATCCCACCTAGGGACTAGCGGGAGGGCCGCCACAGATACGCAGTATTTT.